Given below is one T cell receptor beta chain in context. Its antigen is as yet unknown. The CDR3 is made up of 16 amino acids. Trimming removed 5 bases from V and 4 bases from J; junction bases left unmatched: 10. The germline V gene encodes CDR1 MNHEY and CDR2 SMNVEV (reference sequence). The sample originates from a study of a mutant IDH1 vaccine in newly diagnosed glioma. Overall study context: The earlier regimen, radiotherapy, temozolomide, or both, was most often both.

Time point reported: week 35, safety follow-up. Vaccine doses each comprised 300 ug of mutant IDH1 20-mer peptide, with topical imiquimod. TCRdb keeps only in-frame clones here, not all; method: immunoSEQ multiplex PCR. The sample lists 41,000 or so clones; approximately 92% were seen once. The source is a man in his forties with glioma. The specimen was PBMCs, collected from a glioma patient whose treatment included an IDH1 peptide vaccine. The V and J genes are TRBV27 and TRBJ1-3; 8 nucleotides line up with TRBD1. The CDR3 DNA is TGTGCCAGCAGTCCAGGACAGGGTCGAAGGGGAAACACCATATATTTT. This gives the protein CASSPGQGRRGNTIYF.